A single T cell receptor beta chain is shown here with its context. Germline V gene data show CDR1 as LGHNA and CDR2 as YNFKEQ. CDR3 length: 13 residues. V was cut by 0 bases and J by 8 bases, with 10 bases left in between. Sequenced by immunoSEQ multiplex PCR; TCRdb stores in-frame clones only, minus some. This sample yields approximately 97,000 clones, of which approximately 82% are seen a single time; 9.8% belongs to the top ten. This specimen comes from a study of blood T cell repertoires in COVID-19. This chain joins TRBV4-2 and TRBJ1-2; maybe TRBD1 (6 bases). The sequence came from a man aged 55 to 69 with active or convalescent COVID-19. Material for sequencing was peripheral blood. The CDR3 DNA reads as TGTGCCAGCAGCCAAGAGGCAGGGGAGGGCTACACCTTC. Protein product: CASSQEAGEGYTF.